This is a list of T cell receptor beta chains from one sample in a study of T-cell reconstitution after alpha-beta-depleted transplantation in children. A single record per CDR3 protein comes from TCRdb applying MiXCR to the PCR reads. The sample consists of roughly 300,000 distinct CDR3 sequences, roughly 12% of them appearing once. This sample comprised peripheral blood, obtained 180 days after TCRalphabeta/CD19-depleted stem cell transplant. The receptor source for this set is a male patient under 10 years old who had a stem cell transplant for chronic granulomatous disease, so the T cells may come from the graft donor. Both conserved end residues are part of each CDR3. Size tells how often a clone was seen (once, few, many) or the class of an expanded clone, and some rows leave it out.

v_call,clone_size,j_call,cdr3_aa
TRBV7-9,many,TRBJ1-1,CASSSGTSEAFF
TRBV20-1,many,TRBJ2-7,CSAQGGEYEQYF
TRBV6-2/TRBV6-3,many,TRBJ1-6,CASRNPGDSPLHF
TRBV2,many,TRBJ2-1,CASTRRGPDAEEQFF
TRBV28,many,TRBJ2-7,CASSLWDEQYF
TRBV7-2,many,TRBJ2-6,CASSLVAAGANVLTF
TRBV11-2,many,TRBJ2-5,CASSLDQGRQETQYF
TRBV7-9,few,TRBJ2-7,CASSLGEGLAGGEQYF
TRBV10-3,many,TRBJ2-1,CAINTGGNNNEQFF
TRBV5-1,many,TRBJ1-5,CASSLGSGDQHF
TRBV5-6,many,TRBJ2-2,CASSPQRQGRMIVGELFF
TRBV6-1,many,TRBJ2-6,CASSEPRQGVIAGANVLTF
TRBV20-1,many,TRBJ1-5,CSATDRVEPQHF
TRBV4-1,-,TRBJ1-3,CASSQDLGQGLNTIYF
TRBV28,many,TRBJ1-3,CASSLVWSGNTIYF
TRBV30,-,TRBJ1-4,CAWQGVEKLFF
TRBV5-1,many,TRBJ2-3,CASRKSKGTDTQYF
TRBV5-1,many,TRBJ2-1,CASGFDSRQFF
TRBV2,few,TRBJ2-6,CASTVGLAGVSGANVLTF
TRBV20-1,many,TRBJ2-7,CSASYLPGESEQYF
TRBV7-8,few,TRBJ2-1,CASSPGRPSGGTYNEQFF
TRBV6-1,many,TRBJ1-4,CASKGGQVVNEKLFF
TRBV29-1,many,TRBJ1-2,CSVETTGGPYGYTF
TRBV6-6,many,TRBJ1-5,CASTKDRIQPQHF
TRBV5-4,-,TRBJ2-2,CASTRGGMENTGELFF
TRBV20-1,-,TRBJ2-7,CSARSVRAWTSSYEQYF